A single sample gave rise to the 10 T cell receptor beta chains below, sequenced in a study of radiation and T cells in renal cell carcinoma. Time point in this sample: baseline pretreatment blood. The treatment here: 15 Gy SBRT to primary tumor, nephrectomy 4 weeks later. Sequencing used immunoSEQ multiplex PCR; TCRdb keeps in-frame clones, though not all of them. The sample lists 150,000 or so clones, less than 90% occurring once. The sequencing used blood, collected from a patient whose treatment included radiotherapy and nephrectomy. The receptors stem from a woman in her 70s with renal cell carcinoma.

The gene calls are TRBV4-2 and TRBJ1-6; D gene ambiguous. Germline V gene sequence: CDR1 LGHNA, CDR2 YNFKEQ. CDR3 length equals 17 residues. Trimming cost V 1 base and J 9 bases, with 19 bases left between them. The CDR3 DNA reads as TGTGCCAGCAGCCAAGGGGAGCCGGGGAGGGTGGGTTCACCCCTCCACTTT. Its protein product is CASSQGEPGRVGSPLHF.

This chain's CDR3 is CASSHSGGMNTEAFF. The DNA for the CDR3 is TGCGCCAGCAGCCATTCAGGGGGAATGAACACTGAAGCTTTCTTT. V is TRBV4-1 and J is TRBJ1-1, with 7 positions matching TRBD1. This CDR3 comprises 15 residues. Germline assignment: CDR1 MGHRA and CDR2 YSYEKL. Unmatched junction bases numbered 4, after V lost 3 bases and J lost 0 bases.

This clone has a count of ten or more. This CDR3 is also generated by other DNA sequences in the sample. The chain combines TRBV5-4 with TRBJ1-1, with D unclear. The CDR3 runs 16 residues. Trimming removed 0 bases from V and 4 bases from J, with 16 bases in between. Germline loops: CDR1 SGHNT, CDR2 YYREEE (reference sequence). CDR3 region: CASSLGPVQDVTEAFF. The DNA for the CDR3 is TGTGCCAGCAGCTTGGGGCCGGTCCAAGATGTCACTGAAGCTTTCTTT.

The rearrangement links TRBV9 to TRBJ1-1, with 10 bases fitting TRBD1. V trimming: 4 bases; J trimming: 3 bases; junction bases outside the gene matches: 9. Germline V gives CDR1 SGDLS, CDR2 YYNGEE. This CDR3 is 16 amino acids long. CDR3 region: CASSPDRGRVDTEAFF. CDR3 in DNA: TGTGCCAGCAGCCCTGACAGGGGGCGCGTGGACACTGAAGCTTTCTTT. Full variable domain (rest looked up from reference TRBV9 and TRBJ1-1): DSGVTQTPKHLITATGQRVTLRCSPRSGDLSVYWYQQSLDQGLQFLIQYYNGEERAKGNILERFSAQQFPDLHSELNLSSLELGDSALYFCASSPDRGRVDTEAFFGQGTRLTVV.

This chain joins TRBV7-2 and TRBJ2-5; possible D gene TRBD2, 5 bases. Trimming took off 7 bases at V and 5 bases at J, with 20 bases between the two ends. CDR1 and CDR2 from the germline V gene are SGHTA and FQGNSA. The CDR3 contains 15 residues. The CDR3 reads CASTRRGRSVETQYF. The CDR3 DNA is TGTGCCAGCACCCGACGAGGGCGGTCAGTGGAGACCCAGTACTTC.

The rearrangement links TRBV19 to TRBJ2-6; D is perhaps TRBD1 (5 bases). The ends were cut back, 4 bases at V and 4 bases at J, with 11 bases in the middle. Germline-derived CDR1 and CDR2 are LNHDA and SQIVND (reference sequence). CDR3 length: 15 residues. The CDR3 DNA reads as TGTGCCAGTAGTACCTCAGGGTCCGGGGCCAACGTCCTGACTTTC. This codes for CASSTSGSGANVLTF. Full variable domain (rest looked up from reference TRBV19 and TRBJ2-6): DGGITQSPKYLFRKEGQNVTLSCEQNLNHDAMYWYRQDPGQGLRLIYYSQIVNDFQKGDIAEGYSVSREKKESFPLTVTSAQKNPTAFYLCASSTSGSGANVLTFGAGSRLTVL.

V gene TRBV27 combines with J gene TRBJ1-4; unclear D gene. CDR3 length: 12 amino acids. V was trimmed by 8 bases and J by 3 bases, leaving 7 bases between them. The germline V gene encodes CDR1 MNHEY and CDR2 SMNVEV (reference sequence). CDR3 residues: CASGGSNEKLFF. CDR3 coding DNA: TGTGCCAGCGGAGGGTCTAATGAAAAACTGTTTTTT.

The J gene is TRBJ2-1, the V gene TRBV7-8, with a possible D match to TRBD2 (6 bases). In germline, CDR1 is SGHVS, CDR2 FQNEAQ. V was trimmed by 4 bases and J by 4 bases, leaving 8 bases between them. The CDR3 spans 13 residues. The CDR3 coding sequence is TGTGCCAGCAGCTATAGCGGATACAATGAGCAGTTCTTC. It is translated as CASSYSGYNEQFF.

The CDR3 DNA follows: TGCGCCAGCAGCCCCGGACAGGGCGATGGCTACACCTTC. This sequence encodes CASSPGQGDGYTF. The rearrangement links TRBV5-1 to TRBJ1-2, with 8 bases aligning to TRBD1. Trimming took 4 bases from V and 6 from J; bases not matched to a gene: 5. The CDR3 consists of 13 residues. Germline assignment: CDR1 SGHRS and CDR2 YFSETQ.

This chain links TRBV15 with TRBJ1-3; D is uncertain. Germline CDR1 and CDR2: LNHNV and YYDKDF (reference sequence). V was clipped by 3 bases and J by 0 bases, with 15 bases between them. This CDR3 has 17 amino acids. DNA for the CDR3: TGTGCCACCAGCAGGAGCGGGTTATTGAGCTCTGGAAACACCATATATTTT. Its protein is CATSRSGLLSSGNTIYF.